This T cell receptor beta chain was found in a study of beta chain features in type 1 diabetes. Overall study results and limits: Cells expressing TCR highly could be over-represented by cDNA sequencing. With patients and controls alike, PCR might favor shorter templates to an equal degree. Shorter TCRB CDR3s, moderately but significantly so, marked every one of the four CD4+ subsets in Type 1 diabetes patients.

Since all of the isolated RNA was reverse transcribed, expressed TCRB transcripts were what got sequenced. Measured with immunoSEQ multiplex PCR; TCRdb has only the in-frame clones, and not every one. Of some 290,000 clones detected, approximately 25% appear once; the ten largest clones hold more than 0.009%. Germline V CDR1 and CDR2: SGHNT, YYREEE (reference sequence). The CDR3 contains 15 residues. V lost 4 bases and J lost 5; bases outside the gene matches: 5. In regard to this clone: Its antigen is not known.

The sample was naive CD4+ T cells from blood. This chain links TRBV5-4 with TRBJ1-4, with TRBD1 matching over 10 bases. This clonotype was sampled from a woman aged 25 to 39 with type 1 diabetes. CDR3 amino acids: CASSPSDRGNEKLFF. CDR3 nucleotides: TGTGCCAGCAGCCCCTCGGACAGGGGGAATGAAAAACTGTTTTTT.